This T cell receptor beta chain is from a study of CXCR3-negative and CXCR3-positive naive CD8 T cells. Germline V CDR1 and CDR2: SGHTA, FQGNSA. This CDR3 comprises 15 residues. With UMI labels, 5' RACE was used to prepare the TRB cDNA libraries. TCRdb reprocessed the 5' RACE reads, keeping one entry per CDR3 protein, no DNA. The sample yields around 90,000 distinct CDR3 sequences, of which the top ten take up less than 1.1%. V and J are TRBV7-2 and TRBJ2-7; TCRdb's D gene call, TRBD1, goes unchecked for lack of DNA. This receptor was taken from a human donor in good health. Some clones in this sample may be carry-over from other donors' samples. Material for sequencing was naive CXCR3- CD8+ T cells from blood. Subset described: CD45RO-CCR7+CD27+CD95- naive CD8+ T cells lacking CXCR3 (TNR3-). The CDR3 loop is CASSLVSGGLYEQYF.